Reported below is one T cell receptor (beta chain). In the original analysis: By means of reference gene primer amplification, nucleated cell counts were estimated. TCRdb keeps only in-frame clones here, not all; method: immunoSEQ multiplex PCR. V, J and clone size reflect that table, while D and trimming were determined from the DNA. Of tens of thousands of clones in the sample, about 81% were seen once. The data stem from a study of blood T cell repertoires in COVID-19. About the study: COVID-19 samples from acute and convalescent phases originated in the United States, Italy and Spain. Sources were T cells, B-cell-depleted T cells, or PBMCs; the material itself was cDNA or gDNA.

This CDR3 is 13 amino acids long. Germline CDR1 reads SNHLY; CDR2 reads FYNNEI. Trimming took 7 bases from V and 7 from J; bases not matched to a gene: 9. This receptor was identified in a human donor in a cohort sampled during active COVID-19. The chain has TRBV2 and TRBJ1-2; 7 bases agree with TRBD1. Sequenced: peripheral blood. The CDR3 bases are TGTGCCAGCACGTTCGAGGGGGCGTCTGGCTACACCTTC. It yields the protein CASTFEGASGYTF.